The 8 T cell receptor beta chains below were found in one sample sequenced in a study of somatic mutations in cytotoxic T cells in rheumatoid arthritis. Generated by immunoSEQ multiplex PCR, the TCRdb table keeps only in-frame clones and is missing some. Among about 5,000 clones, around nine tenths were seen once, and the ten largest hold around a third. The sequenced sample was CD8+ T cells sorted from blood. Source of these receptors: a woman aged 50 to 65 with rheumatoid arthritis.

This CDR3 reads CASSWGSGTVYEQYF. In nucleotides, the CDR3 is TGTGCCAGCAGCTGGGGATCCGGGACAGTCTACGAGCAGTACTTC. The chain carries TRBV5-6 and TRBJ2-5; 7 bases match TRBD1. The J call may be wrong; the DNA end is better matched by TRBJ2-7. The CDR3 extends over 15 amino acids. CDR1 is SGHDT, CDR2 YYEEEE, per germline.

This clone was seen only a few times. The chain couples TRBV4-1 to TRBJ2-3; tentative D call: TRBD2 (5 bases). CDR1 and CDR2 from the germline V gene are MGHRA and YSYEKL. This CDR3 has 16 residues. The V end lost 3 bases, the J end lost 0 bases, and 13 bases lay between the germline ends. The CDR3: CASSHPKSGSTDTQYF. DNA of the CDR3: TGCGCCAGCAGCCACCCTAAAAGCGGAAGCACAGATACGCAGTATTTT.

The rearrangement joins TRBV5-1 to TRBJ2-7; 7 bases map to TRBD1. V was pared by 4 bases and J by 3 bases, with 4 bases of the junction left unmatched. Germline CDR1 SGHRS, CDR2 YFSETQ. This CDR3 has 13 amino acids. CDR3 bases: TGCGCCAGCAGCCCCTGGGACAGCTACGAGCAGTACTTC. Protein: CASSPWDSYEQYF.

The V call is TRBV29-1, the J call TRBJ1-1; perhaps TRBD1 as D (5 bases). V dropped 3 bases and J dropped 0 bases, with 11 bases sitting between them. The CDR3 loop spans 14 amino acids. CDR1 and CDR2 from the germline V gene are SQVTM and ANQGSEA. In DNA, the CDR3 is TGCAGCGTTGAGGAACGGGGGATGAACACTGAAGCTTTCTTT. The encoded protein is CSVEERGMNTEAFF.

The genes are TRBV10-3 and TRBJ1-1; D remains unclear. V was pared by 3 bases and J by 1 base, with 12 bases between. The CDR3 sequence is 15 residues long. CDR1 is ENHRY, CDR2 SYGVKD, per germline. The CDR3 DNA reads as TGTGCCATCAGTGACCTTGGGGAGGCGAACACTGAAGCTTTCTTT. Amino acids: CAISDLGEANTEAFF.

The chain combines TRBV11-2 with TRBJ2-7; TRBD1 aligns across 8 bases. Germline V lookup: CDR1 SGHAT, CDR2 FQNNGV. Trimming cost V 5 bases and J 7 bases; bases outside gene matches: 10. CDR3 length: 14 residues. The CDR3 nucleotides read TGTGCCAGCAGCGACGGGACAGGTTCGCGGGAGCAGTACTTC. Amino acid sequence: CASSDGTGSREQYF.

This clone was seen a few times. J is TRBJ2-7 and V is TRBV19; no clear D gene. From germline, CDR1 is LNHDA and CDR2 SQIVND (reference sequence). Trimming took off 3 bases at V and 3 bases at J, with 6 bases between the two ends. The CDR3 covers 12 residues. CDR3 sequence: CASSMGNYEQYF. In nucleotides, the CDR3 is TGTGCCAGTAGTATGGGCAACTACGAGCAGTACTTC.

This clone was observed a single time. The V and J genes are TRBV4-1 and TRBJ1-6; TRBD1 matches 10 bases. This CDR3 is 14 amino acids long. CDR1 and CDR2 from the germline V gene are MGHRA and YSYEKL. The junction had 5 bases not matched to a gene; V was cut back by 5 bases and J by 10 bases. The DNA for the CDR3 is TGCGCCAGCAGCACGGGACAGGGGAAGTCACCCCTCCACTTT. Protein sequence: CASSTGQGKSPLHF.